Following are 19 T cell receptor beta chains from one sample sequenced in a study of blood T cell repertoires in COVID-19. The method was immunoSEQ multiplex PCR; TCRdb's version includes in-frame clones alone and lacks a portion of them. The table has fewer than 200,000 clones, approximately 85% seen once. Sequencing input: peripheral blood. These receptors came from a woman older than 75 with acute or convalescent COVID-19.

The J gene is TRBJ2-3, the V gene TRBV7-9, with a weak D call TRBD2 (6 bases). The CDR3 sequence is 16 residues long. Germline assignment: CDR1 SEHNR and CDR2 FQNEAQ (reference sequence). Trimming stripped 4 bases from V and 2 bases from J, with 16 bases between. The CDR3 reads CASSSGTVAYTDTQYF. The CDR3 nucleotides read TGTGCCAGCAGCTCAGGGACTGTGGCTTACACAGATACGCAGTATTTT.

The chain uses TRBV27 and TRBJ1-6; the D is unclear. The V gene's germline CDR1 is MNHEY and CDR2 SMNVEV (reference sequence). This CDR3 comprises 15 residues. V lost 1 base and J 5 bases, leaving 9 bases between the germline ends. CDR3 DNA sequence: TGTGCCAGCAGTTTATACGCCGGTAATAATTCACCCCTCCACTTT. Translated, it gives CASSLYAGNNSPLHF.

The V call is TRBV9, the J call TRBJ1-2; 10 positions match TRBD1. This CDR3 region has 14 residues. V was clipped by 8 bases and J by 6 bases; unmatched bases: 10. Germline values: CDR1 SGDLS, CDR2 YYNGEE. The DNA for the CDR3 is TGTGCCAGTAGACAGGACAGGGGGGATAATGGCTACACCTTC. It translates to CASRQDRGDNGYTF.

The rearrangement uses TRBV3-1 (or the pseudogene TRBV3-2) and TRBJ2-3; 7 nucleotides align to TRBD2. The J segment lost 1 base and the V segment lost 3 bases, leaving 13 bases of the junction unmatched. This CDR3 is 18 amino acids long. The germline V gene encodes CDR1 LGHDT and CDR2 YNNKEL (reference sequence). The CDR3 here is CASSHPLGRGRRTDTQYF. The CDR3, as DNA: TGTGCCAGCAGCCACCCCCTCGGGCGGGGGAGACGCACAGATACGCAGTATTTT.

In this sample, this clone turned up a few times. This chain joins TRBV20-1 and TRBJ2-1, with 8 bases matching TRBD1. The V gene end was trimmed by 3 bases and the J gene end by 1 base; junction bases not matched to a gene: 2. The CDR3 contains 14 residues. Per germline, CDR1 DFQATT and CDR2 SNEGSKA (reference sequence). CDR3 DNA: TGCAGTGCTAGTCAGGGGGCGTCCTACAATGAGCAGTTCTTC. Translation gives CSASQGASYNEQFF.

CDR3 nucleotide sequence: TGTGCCAGCAGTGAATTAGGGACATCAAGAAACACCGGGGAGCTGTTTTTT. Translation: CASSELGTSRNTGELFF. The chain employs TRBV6-1 and TRBJ2-2; D perhaps matches TRBD1 (6 bases). This CDR3 is 17 amino acids long. V was cut by 2 bases and J by 2 bases, with 15 bases left in between. The germline gives CDR1 MNHNS, CDR2 SASEGT.

The chain couples TRBV3-1 (or the pseudogene TRBV3-2) to TRBJ1-6, with D unresolved. Germline V gene sequence: CDR1 LGHDT, CDR2 YNNKEL (reference sequence). The CDR3 length is 14 residues. V lost 5 bases, J lost 2 bases, and 7 bases lay in between. The CDR3 nucleotides read TGTGCCAGCAGCGAGGCCACCTATAATTCACCCCTCCACTTT. This translates into CASSEATYNSPLHF.

The chain combines TRBV18 with TRBJ1-4; 12 nucleotides agree with TRBD1. Germline-derived CDR1 and CDR2 are KGHSH and LQKENI. CDR3 size: 15 residues. Trimming removed 6 bases from V and 6 bases from J; junction bases left unmatched: 5. CDR3 protein: CASSRGQGADEKLFF. The CDR3, as DNA: TGTGCCAGCTCGCGGGGACAGGGGGCGGATGAAAAACTGTTTTTT.

This clone was seen once. This chain connects TRBV18 to TRBJ2-4; 9 bases agree with TRBD1. This CDR3 is 16 amino acids long. V gave up 3 bases and J gave up 1 base; unmatched junction bases: 4. CDR1 and CDR2 (germline): KGHSH, LQKENI. The CDR3 sequence: CASSPGTGRAKNIQYF. DNA for the CDR3: TGTGCCAGCTCACCCGGGACAGGGAGGGCCAAAAACATTCAGTACTTC. The complete variable domain, with remaining parts taken from reference TRBV18 and TRBJ2-4, reads NAGVMQNPRHLVRRRGQEARLRCSPMKGHSHVYWYRQLPEEGLKFMVYLQKENIIDESGMPKERFSAEFPKEGPSILRIQQVVRGDSAAYFCASSPGTGRAKNIQYFGAGTRLSVL.

A single count supports this clone. The V gene is TRBV29-1, the J gene TRBJ1-2, with D tentatively TRBD1 (6 bases). The CDR3 runs 15 residues. Germline CDR1 reads SQVTM; CDR2 reads ANQGSEA. Trimming took 3 bases from V and 0 from J, leaving 14 bases between them. The CDR3 is CSVEDGRGANYGYTF. The CDR3 DNA reads as TGCAGCGTTGAGGACGGCAGGGGAGCTAACTATGGCTACACCTTC.

The chain combines TRBV18 with TRBJ1-4, with 8 nucleotides matching TRBD1. Trimming took 5 bases from V and 0 from J; bases not matched to a gene: 11. CDR3 length: 18 amino acids. CDR1 and CDR2 (germline): KGHSH, LQKENI. The CDR3 protein is CASSGGTGIFATNEKLFF. The DNA for the CDR3 is TGTGCCAGCTCAGGGGGGACAGGAATCTTTGCAACTAATGAAAAACTGTTTTTT.

This clone came up a few times. The chain employs TRBV7-2 and TRBJ2-7, with TRBD2 matching 8 bases. The ends lost 3 bases at V and 6 bases at J; junction bases unmatched: 7. The CDR3 has 14 amino acids. From germline, CDR1 is SGHTA and CDR2 FQGNSA. CDR3 sequence: CASSFSPGGVEQYF. CDR3 nucleotide sequence: TGTGCCAGCAGCTTCAGTCCGGGAGGGGTCGAGCAGTACTTC.

The chain joins TRBV28 to TRBJ1-4; TRBD1 matches at 9 bases. This CDR3 has 18 amino acids. Germline-derived CDR1 and CDR2 are MDHEN and SYDVKM. J gave up 1 base and V 5 bases, and 11 bases lay outside the gene matches. The chain's CDR3 is CASSGRHRGPVTNEKLFF. CDR3 sequence (DNA): TGTGCCAGCAGTGGCCGCCACAGGGGGCCTGTAACTAATGAAAAACTGTTTTTT.

V usage is TRBV4-1 and J usage is TRBJ1-5; weak D call: TRBD1 (6 bases). The length of the CDR3 is 14 residues. V lost 3 bases, J lost 5 bases, and 11 bases lay in between. Germline V gene lookup returns CDR1 MGHRA and CDR2 YSYEKL. This CDR3 is CASSQGARDQPQHF. CDR3 coding DNA: TGCGCCAGCAGCCAGGGGGCGAGGGATCAGCCCCAGCATTTT.

J is TRBJ1-3 and V is TRBV7-9; D gene uncertain. This CDR3 contains 14 residues. V lost 1 base to trimming and J lost 4 bases, with 8 bases between them. Germline-derived CDR1 and CDR2 are SEHNR and FQNEAQ (reference sequence). The CDR3 DNA sequence: TGTGCCAGCAGCTTAGTTCCGTCCGGAAACACCATATATTTT. Translated: CASSLVPSGNTIYF.

The V gene is TRBV12-5, the J gene TRBJ2-2, with TRBD2 matching 9 bases. CDR3 size: 15 residues. Germline assignment: CDR1 LGHNT and CDR2 FRNRAP. V gave up 4 bases and J gave up 6 bases; unmatched junction bases: 6. The CDR3 region has the DNA TGTGCTAGTGGTTCCAGCGGGGGGTCCCCCGGGGAGCTGTTTTTT. Translated, it gives CASGSSGGSPGELFF.

V usage is TRBV5-1 and J usage is TRBJ2-2; 11 nucleotides agree with TRBD2. This CDR3 has 16 residues. V was pared by 4 bases and J by 4 bases, with 6 bases of the junction left unmatched. Germline assignment: CDR1 SGHRS and CDR2 YFSETQ. CDR3 sequence reads: CASSQLAGGRTGELFF. CDR3 nucleotide sequence: TGCGCCAGCAGCCAATTAGCGGGAGGGCGCACCGGGGAGCTGTTTTTT.

This chain links TRBV5-1 with TRBJ2-5, with 7 bases matching TRBD1. Trimming took 1 base from V and 5 from J; bases not matched to a gene: 14. The CDR3 extends over 17 amino acids. Germline CDR1 SGHRS, CDR2 YFSETQ. The CDR3 DNA is TGCGCCAGCAGCTTGATCACAGGGGTAATCCGCGGGGAGACCCAGTACTTC. Protein: CASSLITGVIRGETQYF. The full variable domain, with the rest looked up from reference TRBV5-1 and TRBJ2-5, is KAGVTQTPRYLIKTRGQQVTLSCSPISGHRSVSWYQQTPGQGLQFLFEYFSETQRNKGNFPGRFSGRQFSNSRSEMNVSTLELGDSALYLCASSLITGVIRGETQYFGPGTRLLVL.

This sequence joins TRBV4-1 and TRBJ1-2; 9 bases fit TRBD1. This CDR3 has 14 residues. V shed 3 bases and J 8 bases; nucleotides not matched to a gene: 7. In germline, CDR1 is MGHRA, CDR2 YSYEKL. This CDR3 reads CASSQDRGLGGYTF. The CDR3 coding sequence is TGCGCCAGCAGCCAGGACAGGGGTTTGGGGGGCTACACCTTC.